This T cell receptor (beta chain) was recovered during a study of early T cells in non-severe SARS-CoV-2 infection. The germline CDR1 and CDR2 sequences are MGHRA and YSYEKL. With 0 bases removed from V and 3 bases from J, the gap between germline ends came to 12 bases. The CDR3 runs 15 residues. Only a few counts were recorded for this clonotype. TCRdb recomputed calls from the 5' RACE reads with MiXCR, one row per CDR3 protein. The sample has 98,000 or so distinct CDR3 sequences, 9.5% to 11% seen once. The TCR comes from an adult who was a healthcare worker with PCR-confirmed SARS-CoV-2 infection or an uninfected control (not recorded which). Sequencing was performed on whole blood. The chain uses TRBV4-1 and TRBJ2-7; possibly TRBD1 for D (5 bases). CDR3 residues: CASSQDQGGFYEQYF. The CDR3 nucleotides read TGCGCCAGCAGCCAAGATCAGGGCGGTTTCTACGAGCAGTACTTC.